The following is a TCR beta chain sequence with its context. This sample was taken from a study of blood T cell repertoires in COVID-19. Study-wide background: From T cells, B-cell-depleted T cells, or PBMCs came the material, which was cDNA or gDNA.

Trimming cost V 6 bases and J 0 bases, with 6 bases left between them. Germline assignment: CDR1 MGHDK and CDR2 SYGVNS. The CDR3 sequence is 14 residues long. This table comes from immunoSEQ multiplex PCR, and its TCRdb copy is limited to in-frame clones, with some not included. The sample has about 350,000 clones, 65% to 90% seen once; the top ten hold about 7.6%. The clonotype was recovered from a woman aged 55-75 years with COVID-19, enrolled during active disease. The specimen was peripheral blood. The chain couples TRBV25-1 to TRBJ1-6; D gene unclear. This CDR3 reads CASRSSSYNSPLHF. The CDR3 bases are TGTGCCAGCAGGTCGAGCTCCTATAATTCACCCCTCCACTTT.